This T cell receptor (beta chain) was recovered during a study of cytomegalovirus exposure and HLA in healthy donors. The data were produced by immunoSEQ multiplex PCR, yet TCRdb's version contains in-frame clones alone and is incomplete. The sample includes under 200,000 clones, approximately 86% of them seen just once. Germline-derived CDR1 and CDR2 are SGHTA and FQGNSA. The V and J ends lost 4 bases and 2 bases respectively, with 19 bases between them. The length of the CDR3 is 17 residues. The chain combines TRBV7-2 with TRBJ2-3; D remains ambiguous. The sequence was obtained from a woman under 30 in good health and CMV-seronegative. Sequencing was done on a sample of PBMCs. The chain's CDR3 is CASSSGRPNFFTDTQYF. The CDR3 DNA reads TGTGCCAGCAGCTCTGGGCGCCCTAATTTTTTCACAGATACGCAGTATTTT.